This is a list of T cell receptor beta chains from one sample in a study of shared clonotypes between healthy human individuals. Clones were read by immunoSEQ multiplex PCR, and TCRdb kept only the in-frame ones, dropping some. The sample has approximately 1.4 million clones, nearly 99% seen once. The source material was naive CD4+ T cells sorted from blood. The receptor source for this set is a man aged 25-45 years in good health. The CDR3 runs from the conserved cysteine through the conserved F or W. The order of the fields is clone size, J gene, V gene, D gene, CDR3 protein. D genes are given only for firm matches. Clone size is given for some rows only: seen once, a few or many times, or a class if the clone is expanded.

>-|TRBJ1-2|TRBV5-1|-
CASSLERAGNNYGYTF
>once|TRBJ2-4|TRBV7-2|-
CASSTTLAKNIQYF
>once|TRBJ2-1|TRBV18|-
CASSPPRRSDSYNEQFF
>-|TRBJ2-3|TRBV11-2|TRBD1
CASSFRGQSGTDTQYF
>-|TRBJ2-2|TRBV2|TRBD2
CASKMASGTGELFF
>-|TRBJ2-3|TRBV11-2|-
CASSFSGTDTQYF
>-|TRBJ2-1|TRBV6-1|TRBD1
CATDAGTANNEQFF
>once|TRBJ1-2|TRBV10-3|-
CAISPGQNYGYTF
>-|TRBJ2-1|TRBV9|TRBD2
CASSVPGTSGIEQFF
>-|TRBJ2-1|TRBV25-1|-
CASTPPERSSYNEQFF
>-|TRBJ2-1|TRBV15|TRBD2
CATSRGTSGSQYEQFF
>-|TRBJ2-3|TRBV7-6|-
CASSLISGTLRPDTQYF
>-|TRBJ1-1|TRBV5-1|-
CASSLVVKNTEAFF
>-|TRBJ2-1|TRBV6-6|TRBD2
CASSDPSGIDNEQFF
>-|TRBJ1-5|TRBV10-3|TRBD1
CAISADRREQPQHF
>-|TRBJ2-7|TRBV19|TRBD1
CASSNPGTGRSSYEQYF
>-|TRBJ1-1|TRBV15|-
CATSRDPGANTEAFF
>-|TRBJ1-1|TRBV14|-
CASSQDPSRATEAFF
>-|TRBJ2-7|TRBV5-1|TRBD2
CASRRLAESYEQYF
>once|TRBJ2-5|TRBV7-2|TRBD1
CASSLARGETQYF
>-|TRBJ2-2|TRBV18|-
CASSPPIRWAGELFF
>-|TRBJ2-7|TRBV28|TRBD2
CASSSGMTSGNHEQYF
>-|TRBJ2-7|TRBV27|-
CASRPNSGLPYEQYF
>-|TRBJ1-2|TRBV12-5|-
CASGLGNPALGYTF
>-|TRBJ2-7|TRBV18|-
CASSPPSGYIYEQYF
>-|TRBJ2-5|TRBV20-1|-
CSAGAETQYF
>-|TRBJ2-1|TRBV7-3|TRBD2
CASRREREDEQFF
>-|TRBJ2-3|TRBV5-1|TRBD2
CASRTSGEADTQYF
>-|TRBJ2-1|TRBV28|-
CASWGAGFGNEQFF
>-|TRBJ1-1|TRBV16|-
CASSQVLNTEAFF
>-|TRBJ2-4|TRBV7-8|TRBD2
CASSLGLTSGRMGTAKNIQYF
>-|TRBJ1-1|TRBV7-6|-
CASSLDRNTEAFF
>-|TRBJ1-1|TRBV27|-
CASSHRTGEAFF
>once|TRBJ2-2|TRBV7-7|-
CASSQDANTGELFF
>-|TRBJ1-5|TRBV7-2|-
CASSLLGGNQPQHF
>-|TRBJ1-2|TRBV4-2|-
CASSPVGGTDYGYTF
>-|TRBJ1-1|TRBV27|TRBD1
CASSPWTGGAGTEAFF
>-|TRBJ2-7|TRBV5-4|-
CASRKDIRRDEQYF
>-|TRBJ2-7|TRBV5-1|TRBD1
CASSLRGQDEQYF
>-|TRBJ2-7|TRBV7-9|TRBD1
CASSSDRDFHYEQYF
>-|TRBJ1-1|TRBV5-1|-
CASRREHRGNTEAFF
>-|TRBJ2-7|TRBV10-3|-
CAISDFSRTYEQYF
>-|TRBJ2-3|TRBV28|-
CASRDFSTDTQYF
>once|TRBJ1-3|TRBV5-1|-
CASSFRPSGNTIYF
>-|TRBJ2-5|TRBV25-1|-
CASTRPGGETQYF
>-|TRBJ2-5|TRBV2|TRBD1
CASISNSDRSETQYF
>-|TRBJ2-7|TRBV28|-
CASSDPGQKQYF
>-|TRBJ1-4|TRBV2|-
CASRTSGNEKLFF
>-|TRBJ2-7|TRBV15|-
CATSRRSEQYF
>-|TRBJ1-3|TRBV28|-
CASSFAPDSGNTIYF
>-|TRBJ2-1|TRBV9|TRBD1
CASSVGQGVDEQFF
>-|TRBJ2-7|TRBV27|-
CASSFRRGGYEQYF
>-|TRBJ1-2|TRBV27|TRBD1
CASSSLTGGGYTF
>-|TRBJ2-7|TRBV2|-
CASSVQGGLSYEQYF
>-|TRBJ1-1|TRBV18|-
CASSLGGGNTEAFF
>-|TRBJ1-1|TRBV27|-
CASRNRAGTEAFF
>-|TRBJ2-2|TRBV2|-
CASSERPPGELFF
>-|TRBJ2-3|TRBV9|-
CASSRGGVTDTQYF